This T cell receptor (beta chain) originates from a study of T cell responses to AZD1222 COVID-19 vaccine. About this clone itself: Because the CDR3's place on the DNA is in doubt, the DNA is left out and the CDR3 is given as listed by TCRdb.

The assay was immunoSEQ multiplex PCR, and TCRdb's table has in-frame clones only and misses some. The sample contains about 180,000 clones, roughly nine tenths of which appear only once. The receptor comes from an adult in good health. The source was peripheral blood, collected on day 0 of AZD1222 vaccination.

The CDR3 here is CASRKEVVGLGADQPQHF. The V and J genes are TRBV21-1 and TRBJ1-5; the table's D gene call, TRBD1, was not cross checked with the DNA. TRBV21-1 is assigned pseudogene status. The CDR3 is 18 amino acids long, termini counted.